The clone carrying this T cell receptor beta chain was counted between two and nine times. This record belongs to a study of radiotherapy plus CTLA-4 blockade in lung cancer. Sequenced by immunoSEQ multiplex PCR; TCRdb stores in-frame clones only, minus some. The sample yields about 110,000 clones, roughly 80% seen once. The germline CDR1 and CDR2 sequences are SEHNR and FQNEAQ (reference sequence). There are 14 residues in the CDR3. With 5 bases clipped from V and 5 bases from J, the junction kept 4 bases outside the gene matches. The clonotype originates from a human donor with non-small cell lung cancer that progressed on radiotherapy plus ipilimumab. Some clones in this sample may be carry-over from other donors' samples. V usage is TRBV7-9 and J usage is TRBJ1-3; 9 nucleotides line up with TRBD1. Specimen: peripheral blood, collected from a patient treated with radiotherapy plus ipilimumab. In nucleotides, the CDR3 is TGTGCCAGCAGCCGCGGGACAGGGAGAAACACCATATATTTT. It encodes CASSRGTGRNTIYF.